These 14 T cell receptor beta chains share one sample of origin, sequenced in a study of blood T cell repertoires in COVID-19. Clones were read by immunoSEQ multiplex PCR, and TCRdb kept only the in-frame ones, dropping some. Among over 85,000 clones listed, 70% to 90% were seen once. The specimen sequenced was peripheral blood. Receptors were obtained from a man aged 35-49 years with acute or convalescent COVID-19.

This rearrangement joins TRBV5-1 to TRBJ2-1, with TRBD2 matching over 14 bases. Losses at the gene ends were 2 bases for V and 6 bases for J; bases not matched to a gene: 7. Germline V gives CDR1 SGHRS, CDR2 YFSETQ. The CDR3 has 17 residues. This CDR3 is CASSFGTSGGSVNEQFF. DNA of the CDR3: TGCGCCAGCAGCTTCGGGACTAGCGGGGGCTCTGTCAATGAGCAGTTCTTC.

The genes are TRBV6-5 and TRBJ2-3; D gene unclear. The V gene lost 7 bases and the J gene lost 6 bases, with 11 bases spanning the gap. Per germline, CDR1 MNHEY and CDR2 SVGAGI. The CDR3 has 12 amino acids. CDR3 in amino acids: CASTRDGDTQYF. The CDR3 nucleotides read TGTGCCAGCACCCGAGACGGGGATACGCAGTATTTT.

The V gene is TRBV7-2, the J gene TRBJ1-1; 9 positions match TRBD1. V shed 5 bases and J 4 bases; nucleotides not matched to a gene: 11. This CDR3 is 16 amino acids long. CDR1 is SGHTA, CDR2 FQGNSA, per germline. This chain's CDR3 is CASSANTGGVGTEAFF. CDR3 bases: TGTGCCAGCAGCGCGAATACAGGGGGCGTAGGCACTGAAGCTTTCTTT.

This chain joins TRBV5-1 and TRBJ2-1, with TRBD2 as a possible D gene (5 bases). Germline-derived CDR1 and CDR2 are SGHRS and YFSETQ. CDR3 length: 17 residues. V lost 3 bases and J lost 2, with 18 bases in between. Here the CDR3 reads CASSSAPSSITYNEQFF. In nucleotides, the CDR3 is TGCGCCAGCAGCTCGGCCCCTAGCTCCATCACCTACAATGAGCAGTTCTTC.

CDR3 DNA sequence: TGTGCCACCAGCAGAACCATCTTGGCTGGCTACACCTTC. It translates to CATSRTILAGYTF. The chain has TRBV15 and TRBJ1-2, with D hard to call. Trimming cost V 2 bases and J 7 bases, with 11 bases left between them. The CDR3 has 13 amino acids. Germline values: CDR1 LNHNV, CDR2 YYDKDF (reference sequence).

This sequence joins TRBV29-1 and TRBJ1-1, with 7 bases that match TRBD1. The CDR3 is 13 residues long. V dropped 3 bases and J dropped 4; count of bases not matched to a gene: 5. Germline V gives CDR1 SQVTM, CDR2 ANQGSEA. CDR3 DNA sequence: TGCAGCGTTGAGAGGGGGCGAGGCACTGAAGCTTTCTTT. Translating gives CSVERGRGTEAFF.

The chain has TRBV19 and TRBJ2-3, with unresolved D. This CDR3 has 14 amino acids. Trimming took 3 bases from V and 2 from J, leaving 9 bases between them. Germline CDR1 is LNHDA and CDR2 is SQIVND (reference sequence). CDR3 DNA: TGTGCCAGTAGTATTGGCAGGAACACAGATACGCAGTATTTT. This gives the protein CASSIGRNTDTQYF.

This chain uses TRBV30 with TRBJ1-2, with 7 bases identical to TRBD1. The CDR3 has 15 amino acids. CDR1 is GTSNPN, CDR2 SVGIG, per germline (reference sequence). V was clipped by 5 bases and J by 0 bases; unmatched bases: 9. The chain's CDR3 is CAWRLGGGTNYGYTF. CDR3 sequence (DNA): TGTGCCTGGCGTTTAGGAGGGGGCACTAACTATGGCTACACCTTC.

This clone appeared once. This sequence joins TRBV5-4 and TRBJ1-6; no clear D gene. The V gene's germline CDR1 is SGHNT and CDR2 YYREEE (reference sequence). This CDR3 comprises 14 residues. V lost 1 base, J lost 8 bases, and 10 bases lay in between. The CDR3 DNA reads TGTGCCAGCAGCTTGCGGGAGTTTGATTCACCCCTCCACTTT. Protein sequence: CASSLREFDSPLHF.

The CDR3 coding sequence is TGTGCCAGCAGCGCAACTGATAGCAATCAGCCCCAGCATTTT. This sequence encodes CASSATDSNQPQHF. The genes are TRBV6-5 and TRBJ1-5; D uncertain. The germline V and J ends were trimmed by 6 bases and 0 bases, with 9 bases remaining between them. The CDR3 length is 14 residues. Germline CDR1 and CDR2: MNHEY and SVGAGI.

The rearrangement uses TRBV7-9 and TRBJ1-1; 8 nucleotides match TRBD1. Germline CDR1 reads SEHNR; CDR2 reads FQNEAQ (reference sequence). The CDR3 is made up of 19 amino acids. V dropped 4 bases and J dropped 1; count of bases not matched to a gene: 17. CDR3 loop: CASSSTKTGAPKKNTEAFF. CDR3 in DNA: TGTGCCAGCAGCTCAACTAAGACAGGGGCCCCGAAAAAGAACACTGAAGCTTTCTTT.

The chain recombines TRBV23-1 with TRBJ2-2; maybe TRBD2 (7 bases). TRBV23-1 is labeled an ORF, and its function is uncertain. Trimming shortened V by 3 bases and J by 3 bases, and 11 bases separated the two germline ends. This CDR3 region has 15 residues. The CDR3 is CASSQRGRDTGELFF. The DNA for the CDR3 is TGCGCCAGCAGTCAGCGGGGGCGCGACACCGGGGAGCTGTTTTTT.

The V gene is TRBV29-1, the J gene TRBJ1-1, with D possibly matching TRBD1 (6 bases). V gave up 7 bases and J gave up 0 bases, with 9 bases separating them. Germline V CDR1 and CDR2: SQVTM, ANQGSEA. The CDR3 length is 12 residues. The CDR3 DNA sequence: TGCAGCGCCTGGACAGTGAACACTGAAGCTTTCTTT. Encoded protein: CSAWTVNTEAFF.

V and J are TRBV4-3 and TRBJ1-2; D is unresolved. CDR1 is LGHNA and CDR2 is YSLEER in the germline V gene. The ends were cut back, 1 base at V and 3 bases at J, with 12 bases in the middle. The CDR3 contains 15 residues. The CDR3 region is CASSQALRSDYGYTF. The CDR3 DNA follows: TGCGCCAGCAGCCAAGCTTTGAGGAGCGACTATGGCTACACCTTC.